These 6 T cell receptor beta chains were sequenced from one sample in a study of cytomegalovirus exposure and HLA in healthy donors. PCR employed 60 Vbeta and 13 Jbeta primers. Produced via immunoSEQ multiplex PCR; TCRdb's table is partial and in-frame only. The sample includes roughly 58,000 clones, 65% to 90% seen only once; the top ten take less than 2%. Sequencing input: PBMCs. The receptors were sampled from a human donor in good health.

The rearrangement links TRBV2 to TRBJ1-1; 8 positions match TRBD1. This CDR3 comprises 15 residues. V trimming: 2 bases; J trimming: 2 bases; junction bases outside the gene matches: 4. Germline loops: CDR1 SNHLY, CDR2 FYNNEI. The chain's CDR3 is CASSEIRGRNTEAFF. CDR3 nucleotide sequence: TGTGCCAGCAGTGAAATCAGGGGGCGAAACACTGAAGCTTTCTTT.

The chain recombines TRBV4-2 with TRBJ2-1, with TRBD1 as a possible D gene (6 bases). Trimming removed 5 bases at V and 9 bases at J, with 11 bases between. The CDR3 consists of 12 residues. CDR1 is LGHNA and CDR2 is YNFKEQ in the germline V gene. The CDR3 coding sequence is TGTGCCAGCAGCTCAACAGGGATTGAGCAGTTCTTC. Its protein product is CASSSTGIEQFF.

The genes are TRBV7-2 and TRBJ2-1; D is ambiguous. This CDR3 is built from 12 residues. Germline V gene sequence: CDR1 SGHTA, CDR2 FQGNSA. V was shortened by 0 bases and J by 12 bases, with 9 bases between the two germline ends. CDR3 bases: TGTGCCAGCAGCTTAGCCGGAGATAGGCAGTTCTTC. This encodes CASSLAGDRQFF.

DNA for the CDR3: TGTGCCAGCACTCAGATGGAGGTGTACGAGCAGTACTTC. This translates into CASTQMEVYEQYF. The rearrangement joins TRBV6-1 to TRBJ2-7, with a weak D call TRBD2 (5 bases). This CDR3 comprises 13 residues. Trimming stripped 7 bases from V and 4 bases from J, with 14 bases between. Germline loops: CDR1 MNHNS, CDR2 SASEGT.

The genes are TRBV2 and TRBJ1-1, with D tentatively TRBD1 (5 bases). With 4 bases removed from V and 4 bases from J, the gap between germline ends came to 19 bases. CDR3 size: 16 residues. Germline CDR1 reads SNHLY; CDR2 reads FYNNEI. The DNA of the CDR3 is TGTGCCAGCAGTGTGGCAGGGCCGCAGGTGGGCACTGAAGCTTTCTTT. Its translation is CASSVAGPQVGTEAFF.

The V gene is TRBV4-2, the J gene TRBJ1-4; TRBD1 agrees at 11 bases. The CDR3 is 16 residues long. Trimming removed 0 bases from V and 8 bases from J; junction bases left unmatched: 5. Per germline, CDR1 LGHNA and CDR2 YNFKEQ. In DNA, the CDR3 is TGTGCCAGCAGCCAAGATTTCGGGACAGGGGGAGAAAAACTGTTTTTT. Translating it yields CASSQDFGTGGEKLFF.